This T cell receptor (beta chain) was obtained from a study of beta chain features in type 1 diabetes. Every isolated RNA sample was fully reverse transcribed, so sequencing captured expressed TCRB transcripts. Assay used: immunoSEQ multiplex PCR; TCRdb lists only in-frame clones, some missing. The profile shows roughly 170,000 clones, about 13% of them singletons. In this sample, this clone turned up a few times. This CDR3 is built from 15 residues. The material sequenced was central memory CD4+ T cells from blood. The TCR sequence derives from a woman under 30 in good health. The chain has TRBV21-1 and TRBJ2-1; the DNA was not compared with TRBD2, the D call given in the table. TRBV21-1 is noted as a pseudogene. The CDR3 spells CASTKRLAGYNEQFF. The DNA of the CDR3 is TGTGCCAGCACCAAGAGGCTAGCGGGGTACAATGAGCAGTTCTTC.